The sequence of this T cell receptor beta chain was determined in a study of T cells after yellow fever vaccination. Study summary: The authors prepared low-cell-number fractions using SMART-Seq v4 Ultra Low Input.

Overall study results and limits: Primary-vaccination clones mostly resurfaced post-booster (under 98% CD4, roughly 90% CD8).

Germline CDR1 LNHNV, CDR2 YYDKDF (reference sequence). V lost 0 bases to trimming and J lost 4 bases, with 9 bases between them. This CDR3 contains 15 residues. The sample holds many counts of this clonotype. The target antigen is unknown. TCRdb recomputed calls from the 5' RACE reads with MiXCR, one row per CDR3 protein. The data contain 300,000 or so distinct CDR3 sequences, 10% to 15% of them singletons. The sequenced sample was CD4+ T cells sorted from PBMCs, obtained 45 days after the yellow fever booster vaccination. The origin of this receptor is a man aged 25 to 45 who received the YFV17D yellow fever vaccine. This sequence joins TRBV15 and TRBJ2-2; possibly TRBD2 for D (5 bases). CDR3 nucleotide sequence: TGTGCCACCAGCAGAGATGAGGGAAGCACCGGGGAGCTGTTTTTT. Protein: CATSRDEGSTGELFF.